Shown below are 22 T cell receptor beta chains from a single sample sequenced in a study of response to subunit inactivated influenza vaccine. TCRdb re-called the RT-PCR reads through MiXCR, storing one row per CDR3 protein. The sample has around 200,000 distinct CDR3 sequences, 7.5% to 10% seen once. Sample: non-naive T cells sorted from PBMCs, taken on the day of vaccination. The receptors derive from a middle-aged man who received an inactivated influenza vaccine.

In this sample, this clonotype turned up many times. This rearrangement joins TRBV6-1 to TRBJ2-3; D possibly corresponds to TRBD1 (5 bases). Germline CDR1 is MNHNS and CDR2 is SASEGT. The CDR3 runs 14 residues. V lost 5 bases to trimming and J lost 4 bases, with 13 bases between them. This CDR3 reads CASSPSQGPDTQYF. The CDR3 DNA follows: TGTGCCAGCAGTCCATCTCAGGGTCCAGATACGCAGTATTTT.

At least ten counts were recorded for this clonotype. V gene TRBV29-1 combines with J gene TRBJ2-3, with 9 bases lining up with TRBD1. The germline gives CDR1 SQVTM, CDR2 ANQGSEA. J gave up 3 bases and V 7 bases, and 8 bases lay outside the gene matches. CDR3 size: 14 residues. The CDR3: CSAMTGGMTDTQYF. In DNA, the CDR3 is TGCAGCGCCATGACAGGGGGGATGACAGATACGCAGTATTTT.

This clonotype was recorded a few times. This chain links TRBV12-3 or TRBV12-4 with TRBJ1-3; D gene ambiguous. V gave up 2 bases and J gave up 1 base, with 3 bases separating them. CDR3 length: 13 amino acids. CDR3 residues: CASSLFSGNTIYF. The CDR3 DNA follows: TGTGCCAGCAGTTTATTTTCTGGAAACACCATATATTTT.

This clonotype was seen a handful of times. The chain is built from TRBV7-9 and TRBJ2-5; D is ambiguous. The germline V gene has CDR1 SEHNR and CDR2 FQNEAQ (reference sequence). V lost 1 base, J lost 3 bases, and 9 bases lay in between. The CDR3 extends over 14 amino acids. The chain's CDR3 is CASSLVLGKETQYF. The CDR3 DNA reads as TGTGCCAGCAGCTTAGTGTTGGGGAAAGAGACCCAGTACTTC.

This clonotype was seen a few times. The rearrangement links TRBV7-2 to TRBJ1-4; D gene ambiguous. The germline gives CDR1 SGHTA, CDR2 FQGNSA. The CDR3 totals 15 residues. Trimming removed 1 base at V and 7 bases at J, with 13 bases between. This CDR3 reads CASSLVGGASEKLFF. In DNA form, the CDR3 reads TGTGCCAGCAGCTTAGTGGGAGGTGCGAGTGAAAAACTGTTTTTT.

This clonotype was observed many times. The chain has TRBV6-5 and TRBJ1-2; D is unclear. V lost 0 bases and J 5 bases, leaving 10 bases between the germline ends. The CDR3 is made up of 14 amino acids. The germline V gene has CDR1 MNHEY and CDR2 SVGAGI. The DNA for the CDR3 is TGTGCCAGCAGTTACTCGGGTACGCGGTATGGCTACACCTTC. As protein: CASSYSGTRYGYTF.

J is TRBJ2-7 and V is TRBV11-2, with unresolved D. The ends were cut back, 1 base at V and 7 bases at J, with 11 bases in the middle. CDR1 and CDR2 from the germline V gene are SGHAT and FQNNGV. The CDR3 is made up of 13 amino acids. This CDR3 is CASSLGASSEQYF. CDR3 nucleotides: TGTGCCAGCAGCTTAGGAGCGTCTAGTGAGCAGTACTTC.

This clonotype was seen many times. V gene TRBV18 combines with J gene TRBJ1-5, with no clear D. In germline, CDR1 is KGHSH, CDR2 LQKENI. Trimming pared 3 bases from V and 4 bases from J, leaving 10 bases between. This CDR3 comprises 14 residues. This chain's CDR3 is CASSPERRNQPQHF. CDR3 coding DNA: TGTGCCAGCTCACCGGAAAGGAGAAATCAGCCCCAGCATTTT.

There are many counts of this clonotype. The chain joins TRBV6-2 or TRBV6-3 to TRBJ2-5, with 14 bases that match TRBD2. The V segment lost 0 bases and the J segment 1 base; nucleotides outside the gene matches: 13. Germline CDR1 is MNHEY and CDR2 is SVGEGT. This CDR3 is 21 amino acids long. CDR3: CASSYSLQWGLAGASQETQYF. The CDR3 coding sequence is TGTGCCAGCAGTTACTCGCTGCAATGGGGACTAGCGGGGGCTAGCCAAGAGACCCAGTACTTC.

This clonotype has ten or more counts. The rearrangement links TRBV28 to TRBJ2-1; 7 nucleotides agree with TRBD2. Germline CDR1 is MDHEN and CDR2 is SYDVKM. V dropped 4 bases and J dropped 4; count of bases not matched to a gene: 10. The CDR3 extends over 16 amino acids. CDR3 sequence reads: CASSSPGGSGYNEQFF. The CDR3, as DNA: TGTGCCAGCAGTTCCCCCGGGGGTAGCGGGTACAATGAGCAGTTCTTC.

The genes are TRBV24-1 and TRBJ2-1; 10 positions match TRBD2. The germline gives CDR1 KGHDR, CDR2 SFDVKD. V dropped 4 bases and J dropped 4; count of bases not matched to a gene: 6. The CDR3 contains 16 residues. Here the CDR3 DNA reads TGTGCCACCAGTGACCCGCTAGCGGGAGCTTACAATGAGCAGTTCTTC. It codes for CATSDPLAGAYNEQFF.

As DNA, the CDR3 is TGTGCCAGCAGTTACTTGACAAACAATGAGCAGTTCTTC. It codes for CASSYLTNNEQFF. The chain links TRBV6-5 to TRBJ2-1; no reliable D call. Between the trimmed V and J ends, which lost 1 base and 5 bases, there was a span of 6 bases. The CDR3 has 13 residues. Germline CDR1 is MNHEY and CDR2 is SVGAGI.

The chain carries TRBV3-1 and TRBJ2-7, with a weak D call TRBD2 (5 bases). V was shortened by 1 base and J by 12 bases, with 16 bases between the two germline ends. The V gene's germline CDR1 is LGHDT and CDR2 YNNKEL (reference sequence). The CDR3 extends over 13 amino acids. The CDR3 DNA reads TGTGCCAGCAGCCAAGGACGGGATAGACGTCCGTACTTC. Residues: CASSQGRDRRPYF.

This clonotype was picked up a small number of times. The chain joins TRBV6-1 to TRBJ2-1; 10 bases line up with TRBD1. This CDR3 contains 14 residues. The germline V gene has CDR1 MNHNS and CDR2 SASEGT. J gave up 9 bases and V 6 bases, and 8 bases lay outside the gene matches. The CDR3 here is CASRGTGEWTEQFF. CDR3 nucleotide sequence: TGTGCCAGCAGGGGGACAGGGGAATGGACTGAGCAGTTCTTC.

This clonotype was observed a few times. The rearrangement joins TRBV5-1 to TRBJ2-3; 8 bases match TRBD2. CDR1 is SGHRS and CDR2 is YFSETQ in the germline V gene. The V gene end was trimmed by 3 bases and the J gene end by 3 bases; junction bases not matched to a gene: 12. The CDR3 loop spans 17 amino acids. The CDR3: CASSSTAAGGITDTQYF. The CDR3 nucleotides are TGCGCCAGCAGCTCGACCGCGGCGGGAGGTATTACAGATACGCAGTATTTT.

This clonotype was observed a few times. The V call is TRBV30, the J call TRBJ2-5; either TRBD1 or TRBD2 may supply D (5 bases each). This CDR3 region has 14 residues. Germline V gives CDR1 GTSNPN, CDR2 SVGIG (reference sequence). V shed 4 bases and J shed 4 bases, with 16 bases lying between them. This CDR3 is CAWNRGRDGETQYF. CDR3 bases: TGTGCCTGGAACAGAGGCAGGGACGGAGAGACCCAGTACTTC.

This clonotype was counted at least ten times. This chain uses TRBV28 with TRBJ1-2; D remains unclear. CDR3 length: 16 amino acids. Trimming stripped 4 bases from V and 4 bases from J, with 19 bases between. Per the germline V gene, CDR1 is MDHEN and CDR2 is SYDVKM. This CDR3 is CASSSPTLNWGYGYTF. CDR3 in DNA: TGTGCCAGCAGTTCCCCGACACTGAACTGGGGCTATGGCTACACCTTC.

Worth noting for this clonotype: At one boundary the junction diverges from the germline segment, which might be a read error. The V and J genes are TRBV15 and TRBJ2-7; D may correspond to TRBD1 or TRBD2 (6 bases each). The CDR3 has 13 residues. Germline assignment: CDR1 LNHNV and CDR2 YYDKDF (reference sequence). The DNA for the CDR3 is TGTGCCACCACCAGGGGAGGTGGGTACGAGCAGTGCTTC. Its protein is CATTRGGGYEQCF.

The chain couples TRBV30 to TRBJ2-1, with a weak D call TRBD2 (5 bases). The CDR3 sequence is 15 residues long. Trimming shortened V by 3 bases and J by 3 bases, and 15 bases separated the two germline ends. Per the germline V gene, CDR1 is GTSNPN and CDR2 is SVGIG (reference sequence). The CDR3 spells CAWRDKARGYNEQFF. CDR3 DNA sequence: TGTGCCTGGAGGGATAAAGCTCGGGGCTACAATGAGCAGTTCTTC.

Notes on this clonotype: A much larger clonotype is one base distant, so this may be a read error. The rearrangement links TRBV7-9 to TRBJ2-7; the D gene is possibly TRBD2 (6 bases). Per germline, CDR1 SEHNR and CDR2 FQNEAQ (reference sequence). This CDR3 is 14 amino acids long. Trimming took 1 base from V and 6 from J, leaving 13 bases between them. CDR3 protein: CASSLGAGMGEQYF. CDR3 nucleotide sequence: TGTGCCAGCAGCTTAGGTGCGGGGATGGGCGAGCAGTACTTC.

This clonotype was counted between two and nine times. The CDR3 DNA reads as TGTGCCAGCAGTTTTCTTTCGGCCTCTGGAAACACCATATATTTT. This sequence encodes CASSFLSASGNTIYF. The chain links TRBV28 to TRBJ1-3; D is uncertain. This CDR3 has 15 amino acids. Trimming removed 3 bases from V and 0 bases from J, with 9 bases in between. The germline CDR1 and CDR2 sequences are MDHEN and SYDVKM. The whole variable domain, remainder taken from reference TRBV28 and TRBJ1-3, is DVKVTQSSRYLVKRTGEKVFLECVQDMDHENMFWYRQDPGLGLRLIYFSYDVKMKEKGDIPEGYSVSREKKERFSLILESASTNQTSMYLCASSFLSASGNTIYFGEGSWLTVV.

This clonotype was seen ten or more times. The chain is built from TRBV12-3 or TRBV12-4 and TRBJ2-3, with D perhaps assigned TRBD1 or TRBD2 (6 bases each). The V and J ends lost 6 bases and 2 bases respectively, with 21 bases between them. The CDR3 is 17 amino acids. CDR3 protein: CASSHRAIAGFTDTQYF. The CDR3 nucleotides are TGTGCCAGCAGCCACAGGGCTATCGCGGGATTCACAGATACGCAGTATTTT.